The 21 T cell receptor beta chains below all came from one sample that was sequenced in a study of OX40 agonist ivuxolimab in advanced cancers. Assay: immunoSEQ multiplex PCR; the TCRdb copy retains only in-frame clones and omits some. The sample records under 65,000 clones, 75% to 90% being singletons. Sequences were derived from CD4+ or CD8+ T cells sorted from blood, sampled in a trial of the OX40 agonist ivuxolimab. These receptors all stem from an adult with an advanced solid tumor such as melanoma, head and neck, liver or kidney cancer.

CDR3 in DNA: TGTGCCAGCAGCTTAGGGACAGGGGAAAAACTGTTTTTT. Its protein product is CASSLGTGEKLFF. This sequence joins TRBV7-2 and TRBJ1-4, with 8 bases identical to TRBD1. The ends lost 1 base at V and 8 bases at J; junction bases unmatched: 0. Per germline, CDR1 SGHTA and CDR2 FQGNSA. This CDR3 comprises 13 residues.

The chain joins TRBV5-1 to TRBJ2-7, with D uncertain. The V end was cut by 5 bases, the J end by 2 bases, with 17 bases between. CDR1 is SGHRS, CDR2 YFSETQ, per germline. The CDR3 length is 15 residues. The CDR3 protein is CASRPPRVQPYEQYF. CDR3 DNA: TGCGCCAGCAGACCCCCCCGGGTACAGCCCTACGAGCAGTACTTC. Full variable domain (rest looked up from reference TRBV5-1 and TRBJ2-7): KAGVTQTPRYLIKTRGQQVTLSCSPISGHRSVSWYQQTPGQGLQFLFEYFSETQRNKGNFPGRFSGRQFSNSRSEMNVSTLELGDSALYLCASRPPRVQPYEQYFGPGTRLTVT.

The chain joins TRBV2 to TRBJ1-1; D call uncertain. This CDR3 contains 13 residues. Germline values: CDR1 SNHLY, CDR2 FYNNEI. V was trimmed by 4 bases and J by 7 bases, leaving 13 bases between them. The CDR3 sequence is CASSVSATSEAFF. The CDR3 DNA sequence: TGTGCCAGCAGTGTATCGGCTACGAGTGAAGCTTTCTTT.

The rearrangement joins TRBV7-6 to TRBJ2-1, with 11 bases matching TRBD1. The CDR3 is 17 residues long. Trimming at V came to 4 bases and at J to 3 bases, leaving 8 bases not matched to a gene. Germline V CDR1 and CDR2: SGHVS, FNYEAQ. This CDR3 is CASSSVGGTGGYNEQFF. In DNA, the CDR3 is TGTGCCAGCAGCTCAGTAGGTGGGACAGGGGGCTACAATGAGCAGTTCTTC. The full variable domain, its missing parts supplied by reference TRBV7-6 and TRBJ2-1, is GAGVSQSPRYKVTKRGQDVALRCDPISGHVSLYWYRQALGQGPEFLTYFNYEAQQDKSGLPNDRFSAERPEGSISTLTIQRTEQRDSAMYRCASSSVGGTGGYNEQFFGPGTRLTVL.

The chain joins TRBV2 to TRBJ1-6; TRBD1 matches 9 bases. Unmatched junction bases numbered 5, after V lost 7 bases and J lost 7 bases. CDR1 is SNHLY and CDR2 is FYNNEI in the germline V gene. The CDR3 totals 14 residues. CDR3 coding DNA: TGTGCCAGCAAGACCGGGACAGGGAATTCACCCCTCCACTTT. It specifies CASKTGTGNSPLHF.

The gene calls are TRBV6-1 and TRBJ2-2; D might be TRBD2 (6 bases). The CDR3 loop spans 16 amino acids. The V end was cut by 4 bases, the J end by 0 bases, with 12 bases between. Looked up from germline, CDR1 is MNHNS and CDR2 is SASEGT. The CDR3 loop reads CASSGGTAANTGELFF. CDR3 nucleotide sequence: TGTGCCAGCAGTGGGGGGACTGCCGCGAACACCGGGGAGCTGTTTTTT.

CDR3 region: CASSGTSGSKSVNEQFF. In nucleotides, the CDR3 is TGTGCCAGCAGTGGGACTAGCGGGAGTAAGAGTGTCAATGAGCAGTTCTTC. This chain joins TRBV6-1 and TRBJ2-1; 13 bases map to TRBD2. This CDR3 is 17 amino acids long. V shed 4 bases, J shed 6 bases, and the junction held 9 bases outside the gene matches. CDR1 MNHNS and CDR2 SASEGT come from the germline V gene.

This sequence joins TRBV6-5 and TRBJ1-1; weak D call: TRBD1 (6 bases). The V gene lost 6 bases and the J gene lost 3 bases, with 11 bases spanning the gap. Germline CDR1 reads MNHEY; CDR2 reads SVGAGI. This CDR3 is built from 13 residues. The CDR3 sequence: CASSRPGDTEAFF. In DNA, the CDR3 is TGTGCCAGCAGCCGCCCAGGGGACACTGAAGCTTTCTTT.

V and J are TRBV5-1 and TRBJ2-5, with 9 bases matching TRBD1. The V and J ends lost 4 bases and 5 bases, in that order; junction bases with no gene match: 15. The CDR3 extends over 17 amino acids. Germline V lookup: CDR1 SGHRS, CDR2 YFSETQ. CDR3 protein: CASSITILQGAGETQYF. DNA of the CDR3: TGCGCCAGCAGCATTACCATTCTACAGGGGGCCGGTGAGACCCAGTACTTC.

The chain links TRBV18 to TRBJ2-2, with TRBD1 as a possible D gene (5 bases). In germline, CDR1 is KGHSH, CDR2 LQKENI. This CDR3 region has 16 residues. Trimming took 1 base from V and 0 from J, leaving 9 bases between them. The CDR3 here is CASSPLQAANTGELFF. In DNA, the CDR3 is TGTGCCAGCTCACCACTACAGGCAGCGAACACCGGGGAGCTGTTTTTT.

The V call is TRBV4-1, the J call TRBJ2-5, with TRBD2 matching 8 bases. The CDR3 is 17 amino acids. From germline, CDR1 is MGHRA and CDR2 YSYEKL. V lost 0 bases and J lost 1; bases outside the gene matches: 7. CDR3 in amino acids: CASSQDLASGFQETQYF. The CDR3 region has the DNA TGCGCCAGCAGCCAAGATCTAGCTAGCGGGTTCCAAGAGACCCAGTACTTC.

This clone occurred once. The chain links TRBV21-1 to TRBJ1-4; TRBD1 reflects the table's D call only, with no check against the DNA. TRBV21-1 has pseudogene status. The CDR3 spans 18 residues. CDR3 protein: CASSTLSSGAGTNEKLFF. The CDR3, as DNA: TGTGCCAGCAGCACACTCTCATCAGGGGCTGGAACTAATGAAAAACTGTTTTTT.

The gene calls are TRBV6-6 and TRBJ1-6; no reliable D call. Germline V gene data show CDR1 as MNHNY and CDR2 as SVGAGI (reference sequence). This CDR3 spans 14 amino acids. Trimming took 5 bases from V and 6 from J, leaving 11 bases between them. The CDR3, as DNA: TGTGCCAGCAGTCGAGGAGAAGCTAATTCACCCCTCCACTTT. Translation gives CASSRGEANSPLHF.

CDR3 residues: CASSFNREEGTDTQYF. The CDR3 nucleotides read TGCGCCAGCAGCTTTAACAGGGAGGAGGGCACAGATACGCAGTATTTT. The V call is TRBV5-1, the J call TRBJ2-3; the D gene could be TRBD1 or TRBD2 (6 bases each). CDR1 SGHRS and CDR2 YFSETQ come from the germline V gene. V gave up 2 bases and J gave up 1 base, with 14 bases separating them. The CDR3 contains 16 residues. Combining the CDR3 with reference TRBV5-1 and TRBJ2-3 gives the whole variable domain KAGVTQTPRYLIKTRGQQVTLSCSPISGHRSVSWYQQTPGQGLQFLFEYFSETQRNKGNFPGRFSGRQFSNSRSEMNVSTLELGDSALYLCASSFNREEGTDTQYFGPGTRLTVL.

This clone was counted only a few times. The rearrangement joins TRBV5-6 to TRBJ1-5; weak D call: TRBD1 (6 bases). The CDR3 length is 14 residues. V lost 4 bases and J lost 2, with 10 bases in between. The germline V gene has CDR1 SGHDT and CDR2 YYEEEE. This CDR3 reads CASSRTVGNQPQHF. In DNA form, the CDR3 reads TGTGCCAGCAGCAGGACAGTAGGCAATCAGCCCCAGCATTTT. Filled out from reference TRBV5-6 and TRBJ1-5, the complete variable domain reads DAGVTQSPTHLIKTRGQQVTLRCSPKSGHDTVSWYQQALGQGPQFIFQYYEEEERQRGNFPDRFSGHQFPNYSSELNVNALLLGDSALYLCASSRTVGNQPQHFGDGTRLSIL.

This clone was observed once. The J gene is TRBJ1-3, the V gene TRBV6-6; a possible D gene is TRBD1 (6 bases). This CDR3 has 13 amino acids. Germline V gives CDR1 MNHNY, CDR2 SVGAGI (reference sequence). Trimming left V 8 bases short and J 4 bases short, with 12 bases between. For the CDR3, the DNA is TGTGCCAGCCAAGGCGGGGGCGGAAACACCATATATTTT. The encoded protein is CASQGGGGNTIYF.

This clone was recorded only once. J is TRBJ2-7 and V is TRBV7-9; TRBD1 agrees at 7 bases. Per the germline V gene, CDR1 is SEHNR and CDR2 is FQNEAQ (reference sequence). J lost 3 bases, V lost 5 bases, and 7 bases had no gene match. The CDR3 runs 14 residues. The CDR3 DNA follows: TGTGCCAGCAGCCACCGGGACAGAAACTACGAGCAGTACTTC. This translates into CASSHRDRNYEQYF.

The rearrangement joins TRBV2 to TRBJ1-4, with 10 bases identical to TRBD1. The CDR3 is 14 amino acids. V dropped 8 bases and J dropped 8; count of bases not matched to a gene: 8. Germline loops: CDR1 SNHLY, CDR2 FYNNEI. Written as DNA, the CDR3 is TGTGCCAGCCTCCAGACAGGGGGCGTCGAAAAACTGTTTTTT. It codes for CASLQTGGVEKLFF.

V is TRBV6-5 and J is TRBJ1-6, with 9 bases identical to TRBD1. CDR1 is MNHEY, CDR2 SVGAGI, per germline. The CDR3 is made up of 12 amino acids. The J segment lost 15 bases and the V segment lost 6 bases, leaving 6 bases of the junction unmatched. Here the CDR3 DNA reads TGTGCCAGCAGAAAGACAGGGGGAAACCTCCACTTT. This sequence encodes CASRKTGGNLHF.

This chain uses TRBV7-6 with TRBJ2-1; possible D gene TRBD2, 5 bases. CDR3 length: 13 amino acids. The V and J ends lost 4 bases and 9 bases respectively, with 13 bases between them. Germline values: CDR1 SGHVS, CDR2 FNYEAQ. The DNA of the CDR3 is TGTGCCAGCAGCTACGGGGTAGAGCGTGAGCAGTTCTTC. Protein: CASSYGVEREQFF.

The gene calls are TRBV6-5 and TRBJ1-1; D is ambiguous. Germline loops: CDR1 MNHEY, CDR2 SVGAGI. The CDR3 loop spans 15 amino acids. V was clipped by 0 bases and J by 4 bases, with 12 bases between them. In DNA form, the CDR3 reads TGTGCCAGCAGTTACTCGTGGGGAGTGGGCACTGAAGCTTTCTTT. Residues: CASSYSWGVGTEAFF.